The clone carrying this T cell receptor beta chain appeared a few times. Its target is not known. The authors ran a second PCR of 7 to 11 cycles using a sample-barcoded 5' primer and a J-beta primer mix. Every single cDNA molecule received a tag from a template-switch adaptor with 12 random nucleotides. A single record per CDR3 protein comes from TCRdb applying MiXCR to the 5' RACE reads. The table records 600,000 or so distinct CDR3 sequences, 20% to 25% of them present only once. These data belong to a study of blood T cells in healthy people across ages. Study observations and caveats: Strongly correlated with naive T cell percentage was TCR beta diversity. Diversity of TCR beta per million T cells declined in a roughly linear way with age.

There are 15 residues in the CDR3. Germline lookup yields CDR1 MNHEY and CDR2 SVGEGT. The V and J ends lost 2 bases and 2 bases respectively, with 12 bases between them. This receptor was identified in a man aged 65 to 85 in good health. V and J are TRBV6-2 or TRBV6-3 and TRBJ1-2; D gene unclear. The specimen was blood. CDR3 sequence: CASSYGQIGNYGYTF. DNA for the CDR3: TGTGCCAGCAGTTACGGGCAGATTGGGAACTATGGCTACACCTTC.